This T cell receptor (beta chain) was obtained from a study of blood T cells in healthy people across ages. For the second PCR, which ran for about 7 to 11 cycles, a sample-barcoded 5' primer and a J-beta primer mix were used. TCRdb re-called the 5' RACE reads with MiXCR, one entry per CDR3 protein. The profile shows 600,000 to 900,000 distinct CDR3 sequences, around a quarter of them singletons. The germline V gene has CDR1 SGHRS and CDR2 YFSETQ. V trimming: 1 base; J trimming: 3 bases; junction bases outside the gene matches: 7. This CDR3 spans 16 amino acids. General study findings and limits: The recorded TCR beta diversity per million T cells decreased in a roughly linear manner with age.

For this clonotype: The antigen is not known.

The same data also contributed to another study, on T cells of mothers and their children. That source adds: Reads obtained per mother exceeded 10 million TCR beta CDR3 reads, with about 3 million obtained per child.

The specimen sequenced was blood. The sequence was collected from a boy aged 5 to 17 in good health. This rearrangement joins TRBV5-1 to TRBJ2-3, with 8 positions matching TRBD2. As DNA, the CDR3 is TGCGCCAGCAGCTTGTCGCGGGGGGTTATTACAGATACGCAGTATTTT. Translation: CASSLSRGVITDTQYF.